This T cell receptor (beta chain) was captured by sequencing in a study of OX40 agonist ivuxolimab in advanced cancers. Background on the study: Ivuxolimab, which is an agonistic anti-OX40 (CD134) antibody, was administered to the patients. Study-level findings and limits: Clones of CD4+ and CD8+ blood T cells grew by week 6 at doses of 0.1 to 3.0 mg/kg.

Germline assignment: CDR1 KGHSH and CDR2 LQKENI. V trimming: 2 bases; J trimming: 1 base; junction bases outside the gene matches: 1. CDR3 size: 15 residues. On this clone: What it binds is unknown.

Only in-frame clones appear in the TCRdb table, and some are missing; sequencing was by immunoSEQ multiplex PCR. This sample has 90,000 or so clones, with under 95% found just once. Patients had blood sampled at baseline and again on cycle 4 day 1 and cycle 7 day 1. The source was CD4+ or CD8+ T cells sorted from blood, collected in a trial of the OX40 agonist ivuxolimab. The clonotype was recovered from an adult with an advanced solid tumor such as melanoma, head and neck, liver or kidney cancer. This chain joins TRBV18 and TRBJ2-2, with TRBD1 matching over 7 bases. The CDR3 bases are TGTGCCAGCTCACCAAGACAGGGGAACACCGGGGAGCTGTTTTTT. This codes for CASSPRQGNTGELFF.